Below, 22 T cell receptor beta chains from the same sample are listed, as sequenced in a study of cytomegalovirus exposure and HLA in healthy donors. Assay: immunoSEQ multiplex PCR; the TCRdb copy retains only in-frame clones and omits some. The sample shows about 130,000 clones, roughly 87% of them seen only once. Sequencing was done on a sample of PBMCs. These receptors all stem from a woman younger than 35 in good health and CMV-seronegative.

The CDR3 DNA reads as TGTGCCATCAGTGAGTCGATCGGGACTAGCGGGATGGGAAATGAGCAGTTCTTC. Amino acids: CAISESIGTSGMGNEQFF. The rearrangement uses TRBV10-3 and TRBJ2-1; the match to TRBD2 covers 13 bases. Germline CDR1 is ENHRY and CDR2 is SYGVKD. The CDR3 is made up of 18 amino acids. V was clipped by 0 bases and J by 7 bases; unmatched bases: 9.

V and J are TRBV19 and TRBJ1-2, with D uncertain. V was pared by 5 bases and J by 10 bases, with 26 bases between. The CDR3 consists of 16 residues. Germline loops: CDR1 LNHDA, CDR2 SQIVND (reference sequence). The CDR3 coding sequence is TGTGCCAGTAGTCCAATCCCCAGGCCGACGGCCCACGACTACACCTTC. It yields the protein CASSPIPRPTAHDYTF.

Here the CDR3 DNA reads TGTGCCAGCTCACCCCCGGGGACAGGGAACACCGGGGAGCTGTTTTTT. It encodes CASSPPGTGNTGELFF. The chain combines TRBV18 with TRBJ2-2; 8 bases agree with TRBD1. V gave up 3 bases and J gave up 1 base; unmatched junction bases: 4. In germline, CDR1 is KGHSH, CDR2 LQKENI. The CDR3 is 16 residues long.

V is TRBV27 and J is TRBJ2-7; TRBD2 agrees at 8 bases. Germline V CDR1 and CDR2: MNHEY, SMNVEV (reference sequence). With V trimmed by 6 bases and J by 4 bases, 5 bases remained unmatched. The CDR3 runs 13 residues. As DNA, the CDR3 is TGTGCCAGCAGGGGGACTAGATCATACGAGCAGTACGTC. Protein product: CASRGTRSYEQYV.

This rearrangement joins TRBV20-1 to TRBJ1-4; no firm D call. CDR3 size: 11 residues. Germline-derived CDR1 and CDR2 are DFQATT and SNEGSKA (reference sequence). V was trimmed by 6 bases and J by 14 bases, leaving 16 bases between them. The CDR3 bases are TGCAGTGCAAGGGAGCCGAGGAGGCTGTTTTTT. As protein: CSAREPRRLFF.

A single count supports this clone. The V call is TRBV19, the J call TRBJ2-2; 7 positions match TRBD2. The germline gives CDR1 LNHDA, CDR2 SQIVND (reference sequence). J gave up 2 bases and V 3 bases, and 15 bases lay outside the gene matches. The CDR3 loop spans 19 amino acids. The CDR3 region has the DNA TGTGCCAGTAGTATCTTCCGGACTAGTTGGGGTAATAACACCGGGGAGCTGTTTTTT. It specifies CASSIFRTSWGNNTGELFF.

The rearrangement uses TRBV6-5 and TRBJ2-5; 7 nucleotides align to TRBD2. The germline gives CDR1 MNHEY, CDR2 SVGAGI. The ends lost 0 bases at V and 5 bases at J; junction bases unmatched: 0. This CDR3 has 13 amino acids. In nucleotides, the CDR3 is TGTGCCAGCAGTTACTCGGGGGGGGAGACCCAGTACTTC. It specifies CASSYSGGETQYF.

The V gene is TRBV7-8, the J gene TRBJ1-2; the D gene is possibly TRBD1 (5 bases). Germline CDR1 reads SGHVS; CDR2 reads FQNEAQ. Trimming pared 4 bases from V and 5 bases from J, leaving 14 bases between. This CDR3 contains 14 residues. The CDR3, as DNA: TGTGCCAGCAGCTCCCAGGGCGTCCTATATGGCTACACCTTC. Protein: CASSSQGVLYGYTF.

V is TRBV11-2 and J is TRBJ2-7, with 8 bases matching TRBD2. V gave up 6 bases and J gave up 3 bases; unmatched junction bases: 7. Germline V gene data show CDR1 as SGHAT and CDR2 as FQNNGV. The length of the CDR3 is 14 residues. For the CDR3, the DNA is TGTGCCAGCAGGTCGAGCGGGAGTAACTACGAGCAGTACTTC. Encoded protein: CASRSSGSNYEQYF.

The gene calls are TRBV19 and TRBJ1-5; D unresolved. Looked up from germline, CDR1 is LNHDA and CDR2 is SQIVND (reference sequence). V gave up 4 bases and J gave up 8 bases, with 9 bases separating them. The CDR3 covers 12 residues. DNA of the CDR3: TGTGCCAGTAGTAGACTTCTTGAGCCCCAGCATTTT. Translation gives CASSRLLEPQHF. The full variable domain, in which reference TRBV19 and TRBJ1-5 provide the parts outside the CDR3, is DGGITQSPKYLFRKEGQNVTLSCEQNLNHDAMYWYRQDPGQGLRLIYYSQIVNDFQKGDIAEGYSVSREKKESFPLTVTSAQKNPTAFYLCASSRLLEPQHFGDGTRLSIL.

The gene calls are TRBV2 and TRBJ2-3, with D hard to call. Per germline, CDR1 SNHLY and CDR2 FYNNEI. Trimming removed 2 bases at V and 0 bases at J, with 9 bases between. The CDR3 extends over 15 amino acids. CDR3 amino acids: CASSEWALSTDTQYF. CDR3 sequence (DNA): TGTGCCAGCAGTGAATGGGCTCTCAGCACAGATACGCAGTATTTT. Full variable domain (outside the CDR3, taken from reference TRBV2 and TRBJ2-3): EPEVTQTPSHQVTQMGQEVILRCVPISNHLYFYWYRQILGQKVEFLVSFYNNEISEKSEIFDDQFSVERPDGSNFTLKIRSTKLEDSAMYFCASSEWALSTDTQYFGPGTRLTVL.

The chain has TRBV5-1 and TRBJ2-1, with 7 nucleotides matching TRBD2. The V segment lost 8 bases and the J segment 0 bases; nucleotides outside the gene matches: 5. The germline V gene has CDR1 SGHRS and CDR2 YFSETQ. This CDR3 has 14 residues. The CDR3 reads CASGLESSYNEQFF. For the CDR3, the DNA is TGCGCCAGTGGACTAGAATCCTCCTACAATGAGCAGTTCTTC.

The genes are TRBV28 and TRBJ2-7; 9 bases map to TRBD1. J gave up 4 bases and V 2 bases, and 21 bases lay outside the gene matches. This CDR3 region has 20 residues. CDR1 MDHEN and CDR2 SYDVKM come from the germline V gene. The CDR3 DNA sequence: TGTGCCAGCAGTTTAACCCTTAGCCCATTACCGGGACAGGGAGTATACGAGCAGTACTTC. Translation: CASSLTLSPLPGQGVYEQYF.

This clone appeared once. V and J are TRBV5-1 and TRBJ2-7, with TRBD2 matching 7 bases. The CDR3 length is 18 residues. Per germline, CDR1 SGHRS and CDR2 YFSETQ. V dropped 0 bases and J dropped 0; count of bases not matched to a gene: 12. The CDR3 region is CASSLAASGTFPSYEQYF. The CDR3 bases are TGCGCCAGCAGCTTGGCGGCTAGCGGCACCTTCCCCTCCTACGAGCAGTACTTC.

The V call is TRBV28, the J call TRBJ2-7; D gene ambiguous. The CDR3 is made up of 11 amino acids. Germline V gene lookup returns CDR1 MDHEN and CDR2 SYDVKM. V was shortened by 5 bases and J by 6 bases, with 8 bases between the two germline ends. Written as DNA, the CDR3 is TGTGCCAGCAGTATGAGACTCGAGCAGTACTTC. It translates to CASSMRLEQYF.

The rearrangement joins TRBV14 to TRBJ2-5; D gene ambiguous. V lost 4 bases to trimming and J lost 5 bases, with 8 bases between them. Germline CDR1 and CDR2: SGHDN and FVKESK. The CDR3 consists of 12 residues. The CDR3 coding sequence is TGTGCCAGCAGCCGAACTCGGGAGACCCAGTACTTC. Its translation is CASSRTRETQYF.

The rearrangement uses TRBV6-5 and TRBJ2-1; possibly TRBD1 for D (6 bases). The V end lost 2 bases, the J end lost 0 bases, and 11 bases lay between the germline ends. CDR3 length equals 16 residues. CDR1 and CDR2 from the germline V gene are MNHEY and SVGAGI. The CDR3 DNA sequence: TGTGCCAGCAGTTACGGGACGGACAGCTCCTACAATGAGCAGTTCTTC. This gives the protein CASSYGTDSSYNEQFF.

The chain is built from TRBV5-1 and TRBJ2-3; 8 positions match TRBD1. V was pared by 9 bases and J by 2 bases, with 8 bases of the junction left unmatched. This CDR3 comprises 14 residues. Germline-derived CDR1 and CDR2 are SGHRS and YFSETQ. For the CDR3, the DNA is TGCGCCACCCGCCTGGGACAGGACACAGATACGCAGTATTTT. Its translation is CATRLGQDTDTQYF.

The chain has TRBV7-6 and TRBJ2-2; 7 nucleotides align to TRBD2. Trimming removed 1 base from V and 2 bases from J; junction bases left unmatched: 4. The germline V gene encodes CDR1 SGHVS and CDR2 FNYEAQ. The CDR3 length is 16 residues. The CDR3, as DNA: TGTGCCAGCAGCTTAGAGGGCGGGAGCAACACCGGGGAGCTGTTTTTT. It translates to CASSLEGGSNTGELFF.

This clone was detected only once. The chain carries TRBV25-1 and TRBJ2-2, with TRBD1 matching over 12 bases. There are 17 residues in the CDR3. CDR1 and CDR2 from the germline V gene are MGHDK and SYGVNS. V shed 3 bases, J shed 5 bases, and the junction held 7 bases outside the gene matches. This chain's CDR3 is CASSDTGTGGATGELFF. CDR3 bases: TGTGCCAGCAGTGACACCGGGACAGGGGGCGCGACCGGGGAGCTGTTTTTT. Full variable domain (missing parts from reference TRBV25-1 and TRBJ2-2): EADIYQTPRYLVIGTGKKITLECSQTMGHDKMYWYQQDPGMELHLIHYSYGVNSTEKGDLSSESTVSRIRTEHFPLTLESARPSHTSQYLCASSDTGTGGATGELFFGEGSRLTVL.

The chain uses TRBV19 and TRBJ2-3; TRBD2 agrees at 8 bases. The CDR3 totals 14 residues. Germline V gene lookup returns CDR1 LNHDA and CDR2 SQIVND (reference sequence). V lost 6 bases, J lost 3 bases, and 5 bases stayed unmatched. The CDR3 nucleotides read TGTGCCAGTAGCAGCGGGAGTGAAACAGATACGCAGTATTTT. Translating it yields CASSSGSETDTQYF.

V and J are TRBV5-4 and TRBJ2-1, with D possibly TRBD2 on 5 matching bases. The germline CDR1 and CDR2 sequences are SGHNT and YYREEE (reference sequence). Trimming pared 2 bases from V and 9 bases from J, leaving 18 bases between. This CDR3 spans 15 amino acids. The CDR3 DNA is TGTGCCAGCAGCTTAGGAGGAGAGTTAGGGAGTGAGCAGTTCTTC. As protein: CASSLGGELGSEQFF.